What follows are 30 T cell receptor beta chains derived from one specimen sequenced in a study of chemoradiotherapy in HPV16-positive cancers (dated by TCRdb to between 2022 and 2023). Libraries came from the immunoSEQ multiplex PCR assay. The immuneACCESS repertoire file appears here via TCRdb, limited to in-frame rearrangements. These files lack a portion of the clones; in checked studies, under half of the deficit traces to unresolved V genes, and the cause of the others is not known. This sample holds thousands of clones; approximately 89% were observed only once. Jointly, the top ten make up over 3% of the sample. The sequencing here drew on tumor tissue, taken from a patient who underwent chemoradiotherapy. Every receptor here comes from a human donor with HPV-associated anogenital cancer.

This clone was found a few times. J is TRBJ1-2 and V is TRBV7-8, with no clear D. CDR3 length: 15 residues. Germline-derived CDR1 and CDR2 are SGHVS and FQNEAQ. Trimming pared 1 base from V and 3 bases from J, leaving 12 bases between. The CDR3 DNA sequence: TGTGCCAGCAGCTTAGTAGGGCGTCGGGACTATGGCTACACCTTC. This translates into CASSLVGRRDYGYTF.

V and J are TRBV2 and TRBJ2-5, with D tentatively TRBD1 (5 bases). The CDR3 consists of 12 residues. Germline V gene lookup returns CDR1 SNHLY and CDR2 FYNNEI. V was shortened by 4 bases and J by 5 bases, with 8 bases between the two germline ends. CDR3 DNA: TGTGCCAGCAGTGCTAACAGGGAGACCCAGTACTTC. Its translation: CASSANRETQYF.

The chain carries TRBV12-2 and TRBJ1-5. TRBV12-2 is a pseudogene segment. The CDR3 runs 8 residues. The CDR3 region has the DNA TGTGCAAGTCGCTTAGGCCATTTT. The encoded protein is CASRLGHF.

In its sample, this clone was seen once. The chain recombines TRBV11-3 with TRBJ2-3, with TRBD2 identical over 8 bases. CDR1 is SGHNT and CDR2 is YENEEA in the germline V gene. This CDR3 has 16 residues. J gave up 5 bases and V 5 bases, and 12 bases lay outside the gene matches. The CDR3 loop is CASSPTVGGAEDTQYF. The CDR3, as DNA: TGTGCCAGCAGCCCAACAGTCGGGGGGGCCGAAGATACGCAGTATTTT.

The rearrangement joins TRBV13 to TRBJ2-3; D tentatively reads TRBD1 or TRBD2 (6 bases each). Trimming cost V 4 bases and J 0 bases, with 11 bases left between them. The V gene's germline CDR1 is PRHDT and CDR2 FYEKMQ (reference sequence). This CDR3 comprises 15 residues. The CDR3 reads CASSSGGPSTDTQYF. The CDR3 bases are TGTGCCAGCAGCTCTGGGGGGCCAAGCACAGATACGCAGTATTTT.

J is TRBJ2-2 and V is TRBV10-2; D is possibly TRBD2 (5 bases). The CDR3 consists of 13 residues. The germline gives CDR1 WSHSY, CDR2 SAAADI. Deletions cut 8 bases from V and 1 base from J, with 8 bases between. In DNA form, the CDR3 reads TGCGCCAGCTGGGAGCGGAACACCGGGGAGCTGTTTTTT. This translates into CASWERNTGELFF.

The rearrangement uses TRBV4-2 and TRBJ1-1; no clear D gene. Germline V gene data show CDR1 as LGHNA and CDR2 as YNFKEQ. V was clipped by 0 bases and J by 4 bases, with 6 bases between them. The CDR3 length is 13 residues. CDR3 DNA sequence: TGTGCCAGCAGCCAAGAGGAGGGCACTGAAGCTTTCTTT. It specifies CASSQEEGTEAFF.

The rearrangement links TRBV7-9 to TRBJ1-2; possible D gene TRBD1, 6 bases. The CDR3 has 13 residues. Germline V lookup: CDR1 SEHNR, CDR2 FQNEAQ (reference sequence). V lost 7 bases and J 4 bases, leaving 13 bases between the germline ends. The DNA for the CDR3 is TGTGCCAGCACGCCCGGGGGCGGCTATGGCTACACCTTC. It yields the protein CASTPGGGYGYTF.

CDR3 nucleotides: TGTGCCTGGAGTGTGGGGACAGGGTCGGGGGAGCAGTACTTC. Protein product: CAWSVGTGSGEQYF. This sequence joins TRBV30 and TRBJ2-7, with 9 bases identical to TRBD1. V shed 0 bases and J 7 bases; nucleotides not matched to a gene: 7. Germline V CDR1 and CDR2: GTSNPN, SVGIG (reference sequence). This CDR3 is built from 14 residues.

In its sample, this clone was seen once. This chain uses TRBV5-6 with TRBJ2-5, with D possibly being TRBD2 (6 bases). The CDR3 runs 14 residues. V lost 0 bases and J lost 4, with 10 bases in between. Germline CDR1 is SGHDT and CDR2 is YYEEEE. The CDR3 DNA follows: TGTGCCAGCAGCTTGGCGTCCGGGGGAGAGACCCAGTACTTC. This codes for CASSLASGGETQYF.

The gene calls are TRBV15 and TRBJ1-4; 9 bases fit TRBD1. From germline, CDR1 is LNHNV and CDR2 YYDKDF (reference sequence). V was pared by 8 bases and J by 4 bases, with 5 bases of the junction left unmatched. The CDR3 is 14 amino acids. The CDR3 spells CATGTGGFNEKLFF. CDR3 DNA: TGTGCCACCGGAACAGGGGGCTTTAATGAAAAACTGTTTTTT.

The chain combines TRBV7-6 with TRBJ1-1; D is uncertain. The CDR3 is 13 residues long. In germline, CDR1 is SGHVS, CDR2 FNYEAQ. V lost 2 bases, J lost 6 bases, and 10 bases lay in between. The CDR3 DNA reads TGTGCCAGCAGCTTATATATCTTATCTGAAGCTTTCTTT. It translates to CASSLYILSEAFF.

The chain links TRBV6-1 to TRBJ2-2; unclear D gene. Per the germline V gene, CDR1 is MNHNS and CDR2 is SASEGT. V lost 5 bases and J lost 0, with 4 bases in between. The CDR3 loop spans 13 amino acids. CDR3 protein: CASSPANTGELFF. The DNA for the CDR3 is TGTGCCAGCAGTCCCGCGAACACCGGGGAGCTGTTTTTT.

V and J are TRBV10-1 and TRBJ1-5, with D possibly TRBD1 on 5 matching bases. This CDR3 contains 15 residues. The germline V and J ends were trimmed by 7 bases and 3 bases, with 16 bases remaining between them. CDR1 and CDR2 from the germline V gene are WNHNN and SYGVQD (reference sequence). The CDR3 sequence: CASIFRRTINQPQHF. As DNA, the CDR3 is TGCGCCAGCATTTTCAGGAGGACAATCAATCAGCCCCAGCATTTT.

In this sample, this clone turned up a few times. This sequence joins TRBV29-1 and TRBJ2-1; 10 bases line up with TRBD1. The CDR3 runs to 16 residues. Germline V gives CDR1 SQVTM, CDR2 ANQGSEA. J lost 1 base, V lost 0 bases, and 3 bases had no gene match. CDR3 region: CSVEDQDRGSYNEQFF. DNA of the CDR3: TGCAGCGTTGAAGATCAGGACAGGGGGTCCTACAATGAGCAGTTCTTC.

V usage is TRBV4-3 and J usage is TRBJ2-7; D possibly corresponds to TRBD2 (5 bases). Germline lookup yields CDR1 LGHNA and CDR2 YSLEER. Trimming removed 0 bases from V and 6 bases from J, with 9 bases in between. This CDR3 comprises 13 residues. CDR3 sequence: CASSQEVGGEQYF. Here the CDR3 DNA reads TGCGCCAGCAGCCAAGAGGTCGGAGGCGAGCAGTACTTC.

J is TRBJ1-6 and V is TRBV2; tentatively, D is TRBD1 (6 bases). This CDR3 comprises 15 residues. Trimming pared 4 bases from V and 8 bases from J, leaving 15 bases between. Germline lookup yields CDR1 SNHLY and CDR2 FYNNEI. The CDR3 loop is CASSASGGEYSPLHF. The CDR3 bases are TGTGCCAGCAGTGCAAGTGGGGGCGAGTATTCACCCCTCCACTTT. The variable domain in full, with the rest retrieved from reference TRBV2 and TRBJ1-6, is EPEVTQTPSHQVTQMGQEVILRCVPISNHLYFYWYRQILGQKVEFLVSFYNNEISEKSEIFDDQFSVERPDGSNFTLKIRSTKLEDSAMYFCASSASGGEYSPLHFGNGTRLTVT.

The CDR3 loop reads CASSSTTYEQYF. DNA of the CDR3: TGTGCCAGCAGCTCAACGACCTACGAGCAGTACTTC. V usage is TRBV11-2 and J usage is TRBJ2-7; D is unresolved. Germline values: CDR1 SGHAT, CDR2 FQNNGV. Between the trimmed V and J ends, which lost 4 bases and 2 bases, there was a span of 6 bases. CDR3 length: 12 residues. Drawing the rest from reference TRBV11-2 and TRBJ2-7, the complete variable domain is EAGVAQSPRYKIIEKRQSVAFWCNPISGHATLYWYQQILGQGPKLLIQFQNNGVVDDSQLPKDRFSAERLKGVDSTLKIQPAKLEDSAVYLCASSSTTYEQYFGPGTRLTVT.

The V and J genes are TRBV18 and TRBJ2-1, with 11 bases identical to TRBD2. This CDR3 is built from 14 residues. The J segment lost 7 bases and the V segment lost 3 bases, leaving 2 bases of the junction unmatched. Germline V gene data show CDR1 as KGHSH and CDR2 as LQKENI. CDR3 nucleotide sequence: TGTGCCAGCTCACCTAGCGGGGGGGCAAATGAGCAGTTCTTC. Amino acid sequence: CASSPSGGANEQFF.

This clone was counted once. Here the CDR3 DNA reads TGCAGCGTTATGACAGGGGCTGGGGAGACCCAGTACTTC. It codes for CSVMTGAGETQYF. The J gene is TRBJ2-5, the V gene TRBV29-1, with TRBD1 matching over 8 bases. V gave up 5 bases and J gave up 5 bases; unmatched junction bases: 7. Germline-derived CDR1 and CDR2 are SQVTM and ANQGSEA. The CDR3 length is 13 residues.

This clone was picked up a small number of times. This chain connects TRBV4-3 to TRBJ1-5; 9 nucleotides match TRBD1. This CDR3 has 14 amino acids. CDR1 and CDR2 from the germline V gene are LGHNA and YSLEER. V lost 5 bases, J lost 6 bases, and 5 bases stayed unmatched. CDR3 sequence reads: CASSETGGGQPQHF. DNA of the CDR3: TGCGCCAGCAGCGAGACAGGGGGGGGTCAGCCCCAGCATTTT.

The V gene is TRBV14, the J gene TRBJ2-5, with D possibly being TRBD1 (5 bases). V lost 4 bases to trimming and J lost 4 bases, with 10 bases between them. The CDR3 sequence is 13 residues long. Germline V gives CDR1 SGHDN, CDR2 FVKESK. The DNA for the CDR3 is TGTGCCAGCAGCCCCTCAGGGTCAGAGACCCAGTACTTC. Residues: CASSPSGSETQYF.

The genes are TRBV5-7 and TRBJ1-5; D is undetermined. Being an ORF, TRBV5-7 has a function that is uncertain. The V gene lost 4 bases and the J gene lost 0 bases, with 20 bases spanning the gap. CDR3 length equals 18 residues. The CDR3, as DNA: TGTGCCAGCAGCACACGATCGGGGAGGCTATATAGCAATCAGCCCCAGCATTTT. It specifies CASSTRSGRLYSNQPQHF.

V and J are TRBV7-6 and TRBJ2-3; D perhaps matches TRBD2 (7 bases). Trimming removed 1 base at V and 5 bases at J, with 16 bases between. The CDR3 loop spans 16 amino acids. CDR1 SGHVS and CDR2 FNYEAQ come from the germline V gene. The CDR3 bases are TGTGCCAGCAGCTTAGGGGGAACAGGGAGGGGAGATACGCAGTATTTT. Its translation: CASSLGGTGRGDTQYF.

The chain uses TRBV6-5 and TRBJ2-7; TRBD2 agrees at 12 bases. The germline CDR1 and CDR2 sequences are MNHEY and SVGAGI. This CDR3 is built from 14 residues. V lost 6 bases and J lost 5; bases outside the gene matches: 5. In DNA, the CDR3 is TGTGCCAGCAGCCCTGGACTAGCGGGGCACGAGCAGTACTTC. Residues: CASSPGLAGHEQYF.

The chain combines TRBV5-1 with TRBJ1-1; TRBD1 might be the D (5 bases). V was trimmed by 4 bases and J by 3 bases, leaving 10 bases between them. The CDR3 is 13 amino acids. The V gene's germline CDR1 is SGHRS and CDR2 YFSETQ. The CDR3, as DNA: TGCGCCAGCAGCCCCGGGGGGGACACTGAAGCTTTCTTT. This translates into CASSPGGDTEAFF.

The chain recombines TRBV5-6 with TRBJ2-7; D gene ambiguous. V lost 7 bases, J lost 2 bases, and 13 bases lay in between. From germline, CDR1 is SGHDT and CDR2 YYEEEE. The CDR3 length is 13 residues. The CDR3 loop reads CASSATDAYEQYF. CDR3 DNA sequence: TGTGCCAGCTCGGCCACGGATGCCTACGAGCAGTACTTC.

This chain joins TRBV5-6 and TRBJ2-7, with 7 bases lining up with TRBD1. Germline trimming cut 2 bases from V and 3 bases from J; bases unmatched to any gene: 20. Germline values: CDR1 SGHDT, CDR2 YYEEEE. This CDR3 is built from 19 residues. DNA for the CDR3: TGTGCCAGCAGCTTTCCATCAGGGGGAGAGACTCCGCCAATCTACGAGCAGTACTTC. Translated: CASSFPSGGETPPIYEQYF.

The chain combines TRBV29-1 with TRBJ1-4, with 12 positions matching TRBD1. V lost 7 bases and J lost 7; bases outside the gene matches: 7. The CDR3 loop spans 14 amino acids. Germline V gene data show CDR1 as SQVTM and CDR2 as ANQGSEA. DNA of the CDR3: TGCAGCGCCGGAATGGGACAGGGGGCTGAAAAACTGTTTTTT. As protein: CSAGMGQGAEKLFF. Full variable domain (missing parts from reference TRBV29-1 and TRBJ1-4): SAVISQKPSRDICQRGTSLTIQCQVDSQVTMMFWYRQQPGQSLTLIATANQGSEATYESGFVIDKFPISRPNLTFSTLTVSNMSPEDSSIYLCSAGMGQGAEKLFFGSGTQLSVL.

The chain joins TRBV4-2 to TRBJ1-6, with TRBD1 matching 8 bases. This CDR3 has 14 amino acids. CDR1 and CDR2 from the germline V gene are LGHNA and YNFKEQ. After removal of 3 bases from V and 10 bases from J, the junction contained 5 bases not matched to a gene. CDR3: CASSQGQDKSPLHF. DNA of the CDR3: TGTGCCAGCAGCCAGGGACAGGACAAATCACCCCTCCACTTT.